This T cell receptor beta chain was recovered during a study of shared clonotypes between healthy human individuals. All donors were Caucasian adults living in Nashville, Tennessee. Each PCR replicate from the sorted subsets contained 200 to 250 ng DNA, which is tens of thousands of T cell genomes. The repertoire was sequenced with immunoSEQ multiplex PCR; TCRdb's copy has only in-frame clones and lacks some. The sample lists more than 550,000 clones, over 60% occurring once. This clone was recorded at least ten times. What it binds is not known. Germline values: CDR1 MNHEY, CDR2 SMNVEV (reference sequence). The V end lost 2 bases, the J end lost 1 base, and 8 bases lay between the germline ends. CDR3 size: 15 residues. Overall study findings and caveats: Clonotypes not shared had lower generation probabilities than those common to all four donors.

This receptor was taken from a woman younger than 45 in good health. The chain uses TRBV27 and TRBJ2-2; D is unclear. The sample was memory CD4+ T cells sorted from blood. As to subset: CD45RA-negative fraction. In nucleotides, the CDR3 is TGTGCCAGCAGTTTAACCCAGCTGAACACCGGGGAGCTGTTTTTT. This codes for CASSLTQLNTGELFF.